The 22 T cell receptor beta chains below all came from one sample that was sequenced in a study of blood T cell repertoires in COVID-19. The assay was immunoSEQ multiplex PCR, and TCRdb's table has in-frame clones only and misses some. Of around 350,000 clones listed, around 87% are singletons. The specimen was peripheral blood. All receptors derive from a human donor in a cohort sampled during active COVID-19.

V is TRBV6-4 and J is TRBJ2-3, with 7 bases matching TRBD2. V gave up 2 bases and J gave up 2 bases; unmatched junction bases: 4. CDR3 size: 15 residues. The germline CDR1 and CDR2 sequences are MRHNA and SNTAGT. The DNA of the CDR3 is TGTGCCAGCAGTGACCCTAGCGGCTTCACAGATACGCAGTATTTT. Protein product: CASSDPSGFTDTQYF.

The chain employs TRBV5-1 and TRBJ1-3; D remains unclear. Germline-derived CDR1 and CDR2 are SGHRS and YFSETQ. CDR3 length: 15 residues. Trimming removed 0 bases at V and 4 bases at J, with 11 bases between. As DNA, the CDR3 is TGCGCCAGCAGCTTGGGGTCAGGAACCGGAAACACCATATATTTT. Amino acid sequence: CASSLGSGTGNTIYF. Filled out from reference TRBV5-1 and TRBJ1-3, the complete variable domain reads KAGVTQTPRYLIKTRGQQVTLSCSPISGHRSVSWYQQTPGQGLQFLFEYFSETQRNKGNFPGRFSGRQFSNSRSEMNVSTLELGDSALYLCASSLGSGTGNTIYFGEGSWLTVV.

The rearrangement links TRBV14 to TRBJ1-2; 7 bases match TRBD1. Germline lookup yields CDR1 SGHDN and CDR2 FVKESK. This CDR3 has 17 residues. Germline trimming cut 3 bases from V and 0 bases from J; bases unmatched to any gene: 10. The chain's CDR3 is CASSHFTGTAANYGYTF. The CDR3 DNA reads TGTGCCAGCAGCCATTTCACCGGGACAGCGGCTAACTATGGCTACACCTTC.

CDR3 nucleotides: TGTGCCAGCAGCGGGGAAATAGCGGCCCCTAGAACAGGCTCCTACAATGAGCAGTTCTTC. Translating gives CASSGEIAAPRTGSYNEQFF. The chain employs TRBV5-4 and TRBJ2-1; D perhaps matches TRBD2 (6 bases). Germline lookup yields CDR1 SGHNT and CDR2 YYREEE (reference sequence). The CDR3 is 20 amino acids. V lost 4 bases, J lost 0 bases, and 26 bases lay in between.

V gene TRBV29-1 combines with J gene TRBJ1-2; the D gene is possibly TRBD1 (6 bases). The CDR3 consists of 10 residues. V lost 8 bases and J 7 bases, leaving 11 bases between the germline ends. CDR1 is SQVTM, CDR2 ANQGSEA, per germline. CDR3 loop: CSLFRGGYTF. DNA for the CDR3: TGCAGCCTATTCAGGGGTGGCTACACCTTC.

The chain carries TRBV6-5 and TRBJ2-2; D perhaps matches TRBD2 (6 bases). V was pared by 6 bases and J by 6 bases, with 8 bases between. Germline loops: CDR1 MNHEY, CDR2 SVGAGI. The CDR3 is 12 residues long. CDR3 protein: CASREGSGELFF. In DNA, the CDR3 is TGTGCCAGCAGGGAGGGTTCCGGGGAGCTGTTTTTT.

This chain joins TRBV15 and TRBJ1-1; 8 bases fit TRBD1. The trim removed 0 bases at V and 14 bases at J, leaving 14 bases unmatched. The CDR3 contains 15 residues. Germline CDR1 reads LNHNV; CDR2 reads YYDKDF (reference sequence). The CDR3 DNA is TGTGCCACCAGCAGAGATCTTGTACAGGGGGGGTTTAAGTTCTTT. The encoded protein is CATSRDLVQGGFKFF.

This chain uses TRBV19 with TRBJ1-2; D unresolved. This CDR3 contains 12 residues. With 3 bases removed from V and 6 bases from J, the gap between germline ends came to 8 bases. Germline values: CDR1 LNHDA, CDR2 SQIVND (reference sequence). This chain's CDR3 is CASSIGINGYTF. CDR3 nucleotide sequence: TGTGCCAGTAGTATCGGGATCAATGGCTACACCTTC.

The chain uses TRBV3-1 (or the pseudogene TRBV3-2) and TRBJ1-5; 12 bases match TRBD1. Trimming at V came to 2 bases and at J to 4 bases, leaving 12 bases not matched to a gene. The germline V gene has CDR1 LGHDT and CDR2 YNNKEL (reference sequence). The CDR3 spans 19 residues. CDR3 nucleotide sequence: TGTGCCAGCAGCCAACTTCGCCCGGGACAGGGGGCTGGGAATCAGCCCCAGCATTTT. Protein product: CASSQLRPGQGAGNQPQHF.

There are a few counts of this clone. The V call is TRBV5-8, the J call TRBJ2-7, with D hard to call. Germline V gene lookup returns CDR1 SGHTS and CDR2 YDEGEE. The V and J ends lost 4 bases and 0 bases respectively, with 11 bases between them. This CDR3 is 14 amino acids long. CDR3 sequence reads: CASSRMRNSYEQYF. CDR3 bases: TGTGCCAGCAGCCGGATGCGGAACTCCTACGAGCAGTACTTC.

The rearrangement uses TRBV6-5 and TRBJ1-6; 9 positions agree with TRBD1. CDR1 and CDR2 from the germline V gene are MNHEY and SVGAGI. The CDR3 consists of 15 residues. For the CDR3, the DNA is TGTCCGAAAACCCTGGACAGGGGTGGTAATTCACCCCTCCACTTT. Translating gives CPKTLDRGGNSPLHF.

This clone was seen more than once but under ten times. V usage is TRBV18 and J usage is TRBJ1-1, with D perhaps TRBD1 (6 bases). Germline lookup yields CDR1 KGHSH and CDR2 LQKENI. V lost 3 bases and J lost 1, with 12 bases in between. This CDR3 has 15 amino acids. The CDR3 protein is CASSPLTGQNTEAFF. CDR3 coding DNA: TGTGCCAGCTCACCCCTAACAGGGCAGAACACTGAAGCTTTCTTT. Together with reference TRBV18 and TRBJ1-1, the CDR3 gives the full variable domain: NAGVMQNPRHLVRRRGQEARLRCSPMKGHSHVYWYRQLPEEGLKFMVYLQKENIIDESGMPKERFSAEFPKEGPSILRIQQVVRGDSAAYFCASSPLTGQNTEAFFGQGTRLTVV.

The chain couples TRBV4-2 to TRBJ1-5; 9 nucleotides match TRBD1. CDR3 length equals 18 residues. Looked up from germline, CDR1 is LGHNA and CDR2 is YNFKEQ. V trimming: 0 bases; J trimming: 0 bases; junction bases outside the gene matches: 6. The CDR3 region is CASSQDTGGDNSNQPQHF. The CDR3, as DNA: TGTGCCAGCAGCCAAGACACAGGGGGCGATAATAGCAATCAGCCCCAGCATTTT.

V is TRBV2 and J is TRBJ2-6; the match to TRBD2 covers 10 bases. The germline gives CDR1 SNHLY, CDR2 FYNNEI. This CDR3 region has 17 residues. V was clipped by 2 bases and J by 4 bases; unmatched bases: 5. CDR3 protein: CASSERSGGSGANVLTF. CDR3 sequence (DNA): TGTGCCAGCAGTGAACGTAGCGGGGGGTCCGGGGCCAACGTCCTGACTTTC. The entire variable domain, with the rest obtained from reference TRBV2 and TRBJ2-6, is as follows: EPEVTQTPSHQVTQMGQEVILRCVPISNHLYFYWYRQILGQKVEFLVSFYNNEISEKSEIFDDQFSVERPDGSNFTLKIRSTKLEDSAMYFCASSERSGGSGANVLTFGAGSRLTVL.

J is TRBJ1-2 and V is TRBV30; 8 nucleotides align to TRBD1. The germline V gene encodes CDR1 GTSNPN and CDR2 SVGIG (reference sequence). There are 11 residues in the CDR3. Trimming cost V 5 bases and J 8 bases; bases outside gene matches: 4. This chain's CDR3 is CAWAAGGGYTF. Written as DNA, the CDR3 is TGTGCCTGGGCCGCAGGGGGCGGCTACACCTTC.

The chain is built from TRBV20-1 and TRBJ2-3; D is perhaps TRBD1 (7 bases). This CDR3 has 11 amino acids. The V gene lost 3 bases and the J gene lost 10 bases, with 11 bases spanning the gap. CDR1 and CDR2 (germline): DFQATT, SNEGSKA (reference sequence). This CDR3 reads CSASGGTAQYF. CDR3 sequence (DNA): TGCAGTGCTAGTGGGGGGACAGCGCAGTATTTT.

The chain joins TRBV5-6 to TRBJ1-2; TRBD1 is a possible D gene (6 bases). The V end lost 1 base, the J end lost 5 bases, and 15 bases lay between the germline ends. The CDR3 is 15 amino acids. Germline V gene sequence: CDR1 SGHDT, CDR2 YYEEEE. CDR3 residues: CASSLWGQSGYGYTF. In DNA form, the CDR3 reads TGTGCCAGCAGCTTGTGGGGGCAGTCAGGGTATGGCTACACCTTC.

J is TRBJ2-6 and V is TRBV30; D possibly corresponds to TRBD2 (5 bases). Germline CDR1 and CDR2: GTSNPN and SVGIG (reference sequence). This CDR3 is 15 amino acids long. Trimming cost V 0 bases and J 4 bases, with 10 bases left between them. This chain's CDR3 is CAWSVGNPGANVLTF. The CDR3, as DNA: TGTGCCTGGAGTGTCGGGAATCCCGGGGCCAACGTCCTGACTTTC.

The rearrangement links TRBV7-2 to TRBJ2-5; D remains ambiguous. Germline CDR1 and CDR2: SGHTA and FQGNSA. Trimming pared 3 bases from V and 2 bases from J, leaving 4 bases between. CDR3 length equals 12 residues. CDR3 sequence reads: CASSFQQETQYF. CDR3 nucleotide sequence: TGTGCCAGCAGCTTCCAGCAAGAGACCCAGTACTTC.

This clone was counted a single time. V is TRBV28 and J is TRBJ2-5; D may be TRBD1 (5 bases). The CDR3 sequence is 14 residues long. Trimming removed 4 bases at V and 1 base at J, with 10 bases between. Germline V gene lookup returns CDR1 MDHEN and CDR2 SYDVKM. The CDR3 nucleotides are TGTGCCAGCAGTTCCCCCGACAGCCAAGAGACCCAGTACTTC. Its protein is CASSSPDSQETQYF.

The rearrangement joins TRBV7-2 to TRBJ2-1; D unclear. From germline, CDR1 is SGHTA and CDR2 FQGNSA. CDR3 length: 13 residues. The V gene lost 9 bases and the J gene lost 15 bases, with 24 bases spanning the gap. The CDR3 coding sequence is TGTGCCAGTACGTCCTCAGCACTACTCCGGCTGTTCTTC. The encoded protein is CASTSSALLRLFF.

The chain employs TRBV5-1 and TRBJ1-1, with TRBD1 identical over 11 bases. V lost 5 bases to trimming and J lost 7 bases; unmatched junction nucleotides: 7. The CDR3 extends over 14 amino acids. CDR1 SGHRS and CDR2 YFSETQ come from the germline V gene. The CDR3 nucleotides read TGCGCCAGCAGGGCCGGGACAGGGGGAGATGAAGCTTTCTTT. Translating it yields CASRAGTGGDEAFF.